The rows below give T cell receptor beta chains drawn from one sample of a study of cytomegalovirus exposure and HLA in healthy donors. Sequencing used immunoSEQ multiplex PCR; TCRdb keeps in-frame clones, though not all of them. The table lists about 210,000 clones, roughly 85% of them singletons. The specimen sequenced was PBMCs. Source of these receptors: a girl aged 2 to 9 in good health and CMV-seronegative. Each CDR3 is given with its conserved first and last residue. A D gene is named only where the DNA matches it firmly. Size is stated for part of the rows, as once, few or many counts, or as a class when the clone is expanded.

cdr3_nt,cdr3_aa,j_call,d_call,clone_size,v_call
TGTGCCACCAGCAGAGAGACAGGGCTAAATCAGCCCCAGCATTTT,CATSRETGLNQPQHF,TRBJ1-5,TRBD1,once,TRBV15
TGCAGCGGGGTGGAGGGTGCAACTGAAGCTTTCTTT,CSGVEGATEAFF,TRBJ1-1,-,few,TRBV29-1
TGCGCCAGCAGCCAAGACCCCCGCAGTAATGAGCAGTTCTTC,CASSQDPRSNEQFF,TRBJ2-1,-,-,TRBV4-1
TGCAGCGTGGGGGCACTCCGCTGGGACACTGAAGCTTTCTTT,CSVGALRWDTEAFF,TRBJ1-1,-,-,TRBV29-1
TGTGCTAGTGGTTTGCCTACCGGGACAGGTTTGACTGAAGCTTTCTTT,CASGLPTGTGLTEAFF,TRBJ1-1,TRBD1,few,TRBV12-5
TGTGCCAGCAGCGACCGTCGGACTAGCGGGGTGGGGAGAGATACGCAGTATTTT,CASSDRRTSGVGRDTQYF,TRBJ2-3,TRBD2,once,TRBV14
TGCAGCGTTCGGGGGATTAGCGGAAACACCGGGGAGCTGTTTTTT,CSVRGISGNTGELFF,TRBJ2-2,-,-,TRBV29-1
TGTGCCAGCTTAGACAGGGGTGGTTACAATGAGCAGTTCTTC,CASLDRGGYNEQFF,TRBJ2-1,TRBD1,-,TRBV2
TGTGCCACCAAAGAGGGACAGGGGGCTGGTGGCTACACCTTC,CATKEGQGAGGYTF,TRBJ1-2,TRBD1,-,TRBV10-3
TGTGCCAGCAGCAGGAGGGCCAGCTCCTACGAGCAGTACTTC,CASSRRASSYEQYF,TRBJ2-7,-,-,TRBV25-1
TGTGCCAGCGGTTACGGGACAGGGTACTACGAGCAGTACTTC,CASGYGTGYYEQYF,TRBJ2-7,TRBD1,-,TRBV6-5
TGCGCCAGCAGCTTGAGGGGGATCGAGGAAAAACTGTTTTTT,CASSLRGIEEKLFF,TRBJ1-4,-,-,TRBV5-1
TGCGCCAGCAGCTTGGAATGGCGGATCAGCTACGAGCAGTACTTC,CASSLEWRISYEQYF,TRBJ2-7,-,-,TRBV5-1
TGTGCCAGCAGTAAGACAGGAACCCAAGAGACCCAGTACTTC,CASSKTGTQETQYF,TRBJ2-5,-,once,TRBV6-1
TGTGCCAGCAGCTTGGCGGGGGGGTACAATGAGCAGTTCTTC,CASSLAGGYNEQFF,TRBJ2-1,TRBD2,-,TRBV2
TGTGCCAGCAGTTTCAGGGAAGCGAACACTGAAGCTTTCTTT,CASSFREANTEAFF,TRBJ1-1,-,-,TRBV27
TGTGCCAGTAGTCCCAGCGGGAGAAGGGGTGAGCAGTTCTTC,CASSPSGRRGEQFF,TRBJ2-1,TRBD2,-,TRBV19
TGTGCCAGTAGTGCGGGACGGAATAGCAATCAGCCCCAGCATTTT,CASSAGRNSNQPQHF,TRBJ1-5,-,-,TRBV19
TGTGCCTGGAATACGGGGGTCTCCACAGATACGCAGTATTTT,CAWNTGVSTDTQYF,TRBJ2-3,-,-,TRBV30
TGCGCCACCACGATAGAGGGAGTTGTCTACGAGCAGTACTTC,CATTIEGVVYEQYF,TRBJ2-7,-,once,TRBV10-2
TGTGCCAGCAGTTACTCCAGGGGGGAAAGTCAGCCCCAACATTTT,CASSYSRGESQPQHF,TRBJ1-5,TRBD1,-,TRBV6-6
TGTGCCAGCACCCAGACTAGCGGGGGGGCAGATACGCAGTATTTT,CASTQTSGGADTQYF,TRBJ2-3,TRBD2,-,TRBV6-6
TGTGCCACCAGCAGAGATCGGCCAGGGAAATATGGTGAAGCTTTCTTT,CATSRDRPGKYGEAFF,TRBJ1-1,-,-,TRBV15
TGCGCCAGCAGTTACTTTCCAGGGGGCATGGATGAGCAGTTCTTC,CASSYFPGGMDEQFF,TRBJ2-1,TRBD1,-,TRBV6-5
TGTGCCAGCCGAACACAGGGACAAGATCAGCCCCAGCATTTT,CASRTQGQDQPQHF,TRBJ1-5,-,-,TRBV11-3
TGTGCCAGCTCACCCGGACAGTTGGGCGAACAGTACTTC,CASSPGQLGEQYF,TRBJ2-7,-,-,TRBV18
TGTGCCAGCAGTCAACAGGGCCGTGAAGCTTTCTTT,CASSQQGREAFF,TRBJ1-1,-,-,TRBV6-5
TGTGCCAGCAGCGTAGTTTCCGGACAGGGGGGCTACAATGAGCAGTTCTTC,CASSVVSGQGGYNEQFF,TRBJ2-1,TRBD1,once,TRBV9
TGTGCTAGTGGTTTGGCCGGCTCCTACGAGCAGTACTTC,CASGLAGSYEQYF,TRBJ2-7,-,-,TRBV12-5
TGTGCCAGCAGCCCGGGGACAGGGAGAGGCTACACCTTC,CASSPGTGRGYTF,TRBJ1-2,TRBD1,-,TRBV11-2
TGTGCCAGCAGCGAGGGACTAGCGGGAATCTACGAGCAGTACTTC,CASSEGLAGIYEQYF,TRBJ2-7,TRBD2,-,TRBV5-4
TGTGCCAGCAGTGGGGCAGGGGGCCCCTACAATGAGCAGTTCTTC,CASSGAGGPYNEQFF,TRBJ2-1,TRBD1,-,TRBV25-1
TGCGCCAGCAGCTTGGTAGGCAGTTGGGAGGAGACCCAGTACTTC,CASSLVGSWEETQYF,TRBJ2-5,-,-,TRBV5-1
TGTGCCAGCAGCCGGACTAGAGGTTACAATGAGCAGTTCTTC,CASSRTRGYNEQFF,TRBJ2-1,TRBD2,-,TRBV7-9
TGTGCCAGTAGGCTCGACAGGGTGGACAATCAGCCCCAGCATTTT,CASRLDRVDNQPQHF,TRBJ1-5,TRBD1,-,TRBV19
TGTGCCAGCAGCGCCAGAGGGCAAGAGACCCAGTACTTC,CASSARGQETQYF,TRBJ2-5,-,-,TRBV7-9
TGTGGCTTAAGCGGGGGGGACCGAATAGCTCCCACCTACGAGCAGTACTTC,CGLSGGDRIAPTYEQYF,TRBJ2-7,TRBD2,-,TRBV30
TGTGCCAGCTCACCGAGGTCCGGGGATGGCTACACCTTC,CASSPRSGDGYTF,TRBJ1-2,-,-,TRBV18
TGTGCCACCAGCAGAGCCTCTGGACAGAATCAGCCCCAGCATTTT,CATSRASGQNQPQHF,TRBJ1-5,-,-,TRBV15
TGCGCCAGCAGCTTGGGCCCGACAGGGTCCCGATACGAGCAGTACTTC,CASSLGPTGSRYEQYF,TRBJ2-7,TRBD1,-,TRBV5-1
TGTGCCAGCAGTTATCGAAGGAGGTACACTGAAGCTTTCTTT,CASSYRRRYTEAFF,TRBJ1-1,-,-,TRBV6-6
TGCGCCAGCAGCTCCACCCCTAGCGGGAGAAACTTTCGGGAGCAGTACTTC,CASSSTPSGRNFREQYF,TRBJ2-7,TRBD2,-,TRBV5-1
TGCGCCAGCCCGGGGTTCGACAGGGGAGAGGGGGGCACTGAAGCTTTCTTT,CASPGFDRGEGGTEAFF,TRBJ1-1,TRBD1,-,TRBV10-2
TGTTCCAGCAGCCTGACAGGACAGCTGAAAAACACCATATATTTT,CSSSLTGQLKNTIYF,TRBJ1-3,-,-,TRBV7-9
TGTGCCAGCAGCCCCCGACTAGCATCCTACGAGCAGTACTTC,CASSPRLASYEQYF,TRBJ2-7,TRBD2,-,TRBV9